The 25 T cell receptor beta chains in this list originate from one sample, sequenced in a study of T cell repertoires in cytomegalovirus infection. Their specific antigens are unknown. In TCRdb, the reads were re-called with MiXCR into one record per CDR3 protein. The repertoire includes 750,000 to 900,000 distinct CDR3 sequences, almost 30% of them detected once, and less than 15% sits in the top ten. Material: cultured CD8+ T cells from PBMCs, obtained from culture after CMV antigen stimulation. The receptors derive from a human donor in good health (CMV status not recorded). Some clones in this sample may be carry-over from other donors' samples.

The gene calls are TRBV5-5 and TRBJ1-1; no definite D call. Germline V gene sequence: CDR1 SGHKS, CDR2 YYEKEE (reference sequence). The V gene lost 0 bases and the J gene lost 6 bases, with 9 bases spanning the gap. The CDR3 contains 13 residues. CDR3 in amino acids: CASSLGQRSEAFF. CDR3 nucleotides: TGTGCCAGCAGCTTGGGACAAAGGTCTGAAGCTTTCTTT.

This chain joins TRBV24-1 and TRBJ1-1, with no clear D. Trimming shortened V by 3 bases and J by 2 bases, and 6 bases separated the two germline ends. Germline CDR1 and CDR2: KGHDR and SFDVKD. The CDR3 has 13 residues. CDR3 region: CATSDRANTEAFF. The CDR3 nucleotides read TGTGCCACCAGTGATAGGGCTAACACTGAAGCTTTCTTT.

This clonotype was observed a single time. The CDR3 protein is CATFERGLDTGELFF. The CDR3 DNA reads TGTGCCACCTTTGAGAGGGGCCTGGACACCGGGGAGCTGTTTTTT. This chain uses TRBV2 with TRBJ2-2, with D perhaps given as TRBD1 or TRBD2 (5 bases each). V dropped 10 bases and J dropped 3 bases, with 18 bases sitting between them. This CDR3 region has 15 residues. CDR1 is SNHLY, CDR2 FYNNEI, per germline.

Only a few counts were recorded for this clonotype. The J gene is TRBJ2-7, the V gene TRBV7-9; D is unclear. Trimming took 0 bases from V and 0 from J, leaving 6 bases between them. Per germline, CDR1 SEHNR and CDR2 FQNEAQ (reference sequence). CDR3 length: 14 residues. CDR3 DNA: TGTGCCAGCAGCTTAGCGCACAGCTCCTACGAGCAGTACGTC. Translation: CASSLAHSSYEQYV.

Notes on this clonotype: One junction end does not reproduce the germline sequence, and a read error may be involved. The V and J genes are TRBV7-9 and TRBJ2-1, with D tentatively TRBD2 (5 bases). CDR1 is SEHNR, CDR2 FQNEAQ, per germline (reference sequence). The CDR3 has 14 amino acids. This CDR3 reads CASRPSLGYDEQFF. The CDR3 DNA reads as TGTGCCAGCAGACCGTCACTAGGCTACGATGAGCAGTTCTTC.

The rearrangement links TRBV4-1 to TRBJ1-1; the D is unclear. With 2 bases removed from V and 8 bases from J, the gap between germline ends came to 12 bases. CDR3 length: 13 residues. Germline V gene data show CDR1 as MGHRA and CDR2 as YSYEKL. CDR3 DNA sequence: TGCGCCAGCAGCCAACCTAACACAGAGGAAGCTTTCTTT. Amino acids: CASSQPNTEEAFF.

The chain carries TRBV18 and TRBJ1-6; D is undetermined. This CDR3 comprises 16 residues. Germline V gene data show CDR1 as KGHSH and CDR2 as LQKENI. The V gene lost 1 base and the J gene lost 10 bases, with 17 bases spanning the gap. The CDR3 coding sequence is TGTGCCAGCTCACCACTGGGAAGAGGATCGGGGTCACCCCTCCACTTT. Protein sequence: CASSPLGRGSGSPLHF.

This clonotype has a handful of counts. The J gene is TRBJ1-2, the V gene TRBV12-5; a possible D gene is TRBD1 (5 bases). The CDR3 has 10 amino acids. CDR1 and CDR2 from the germline V gene are LGHNT and FRNRAP. V was clipped by 8 bases and J by 8 bases, with 9 bases between them. The CDR3 DNA follows: TGTGCTAGTCACGGGGACGGCTACACCTTC. Its translation: CASHGDGYTF.

This sequence joins TRBV7-6 and TRBJ2-3; the D gene is possibly TRBD2 (6 bases). With 0 bases removed from V and 0 bases from J, the gap between germline ends came to 13 bases. The length of the CDR3 is 17 residues. Germline V gene lookup returns CDR1 SGHVS and CDR2 FNYEAQ. This CDR3 reads CASSLAGDFPSTDTQYF. DNA for the CDR3: TGTGCCAGCAGCTTAGCAGGGGACTTTCCTAGCACAGATACGCAGTATTTT.

J is TRBJ1-1 and V is TRBV7-6; 9 nucleotides match TRBD1. The CDR3 is 18 residues long. The germline gives CDR1 SGHVS, CDR2 FNYEAQ. The V segment lost 5 bases and the J segment 1 base; nucleotides outside the gene matches: 14. The CDR3 protein is CASSLDRGDDWANTEAFF. The CDR3 bases are TGTGCCAGCAGCCTCGACAGGGGGGATGACTGGGCGAACACTGAAGCTTTCTTT.

The sample holds many counts of this clonotype. The chain employs TRBV7-9 and TRBJ2-5, with D possibly being TRBD1 (6 bases). This CDR3 is 14 amino acids long. CDR1 and CDR2 from the germline V gene are SEHNR and FQNEAQ (reference sequence). With 4 bases removed from V and 5 bases from J, the gap between germline ends came to 14 bases. CDR3 in DNA: TGTGCCAGCAGCTCCCACAGGGATACGGAGACCCAGTACTTC. Translating it yields CASSSHRDTETQYF.

The chain couples TRBV6-5 to TRBJ1-5; D not resolved. The V end lost 0 bases, the J end lost 10 bases, and 10 bases lay between the germline ends. Germline V gene data show CDR1 as MNHEY and CDR2 as SVGAGI. The CDR3 is 13 residues long. CDR3 residues: CASSYSLDSPQHF. In nucleotides, the CDR3 is TGTGCCAGCAGTTACTCTCTGGATTCACCCCAGCATTTT.

This rearrangement joins TRBV7-8 to TRBJ2-4; D tentatively reads TRBD1 or TRBD2 (5 bases each). Trimming shortened V by 4 bases and J by 3 bases, and 16 bases separated the two germline ends. This CDR3 contains 16 residues. CDR1 and CDR2 (germline): SGHVS, FQNEAQ. The CDR3 DNA reads TGTGCCAGCAGCTCCTACGGGACCCTAAACAAAAACATTCAGTACTTC. Amino acids: CASSSYGTLNKNIQYF. The whole variable domain, filled in from reference TRBV7-8 and TRBJ2-4, reads GAGVSQSPRYKVAKRGQDVALRCDPISGHVSLFWYQQALGQGPEFLTYFQNEAQLDKSGLPSDRFFAERPEGSVSTLKIQRTQQEDSAVYLCASSSYGTLNKNIQYFGAGTRLSVL.

This chain connects TRBV6-5 to TRBJ2-7, with D perhaps matching TRBD1 or TRBD2 (5 bases each). In germline, CDR1 is MNHEY, CDR2 SVGAGI. The germline V and J ends were trimmed by 5 bases and 4 bases, with 12 bases remaining between them. The CDR3 has 13 residues. CDR3 bases: TGTGCCAGCAGTGACCGGGACCAATACGAGCAGTACGTC. Protein: CASSDRDQYEQYV.

The V and J genes are TRBV6-8 and TRBJ2-4, with 8 bases lining up with TRBD1. J was trimmed by 7 bases and V by 0 bases; bases with no gene match: 2. The length of the CDR3 is 14 residues. Germline V gene sequence: CDR1 MNHGY, CDR2 SAAAGT. CDR3 residues: CASSYSGQGNIQYF. As DNA, the CDR3 is TGTGCCAGCAGTTACTCCGGACAGGGTAACATTCAGTACTTC.

This clonotype was observed a handful of times. The rearrangement uses TRBV6-2 or TRBV6-3 and TRBJ2-1, with D hard to call. From germline, CDR1 is MNHEY and CDR2 SVGEGT. The CDR3 length is 14 residues. Trimming shortened V by 2 bases and J by 5 bases, and 10 bases separated the two germline ends. The CDR3, as DNA: TGTGCCAGCAGTTACCCCCTCCGCGACAATGAGCAGTTCTTC. Translating it yields CASSYPLRDNEQFF.

This rearrangement joins TRBV2 to TRBJ1-2, with D possibly being TRBD1 (5 bases). With 8 bases removed from V and 1 base from J, the gap between germline ends came to 8 bases. The V gene's germline CDR1 is SNHLY and CDR2 FYNNEI. The length of the CDR3 is 12 residues. Written as DNA, the CDR3 is TGTGCCAGCGAAGACAGTAACTATGGCTACACCTTC. Its protein is CASEDSNYGYTF.

J is TRBJ2-3 and V is TRBV6-5; 9 bases align to TRBD2. The length of the CDR3 is 15 residues. Per germline, CDR1 MNHEY and CDR2 SVGAGI. V dropped 6 bases and J dropped 4; count of bases not matched to a gene: 8. The CDR3 bases are TGTGCCAGCAGCCGAGGGACTAGCTGGGCAGATACGCAGTATTTT. It codes for CASSRGTSWADTQYF.

The chain has TRBV12-3 or TRBV12-4 and TRBJ2-5; D gene uncertain. The CDR3 contains 16 residues. V was shortened by 1 base and J by 2 bases, with 14 bases between the two germline ends. The CDR3 nucleotides are TGTGCCAGCAGTTTAGGATTAGTGGTCAGACAAGAGACCCAGTACTTC. Protein product: CASSLGLVVRQETQYF.

V gene TRBV6-2 or TRBV6-3 combines with J gene TRBJ2-7, with D perhaps matching TRBD2 (5 bases). V dropped 6 bases and J dropped 4 bases, with 13 bases sitting between them. Germline V gene data show CDR1 as MNHEY and CDR2 as SVGEGT. The CDR3 is 13 residues long. The CDR3 sequence: CASRWARTYEQYF. The CDR3 DNA sequence: TGTGCCAGCAGGTGGGCCAGGACTTACGAGCAGTACTTC.

This clonotype was seen a few times. DNA of the CDR3: TGTGCCAGCAGCGTATCAGGGGGCTCCACTGAAGCTTTCTTT. Its translation is CASSVSGGSTEAFF. The gene calls are TRBV9 and TRBJ1-1; 8 bases match TRBD1. V dropped 1 base and J dropped 4; count of bases not matched to a gene: 3. The CDR3 totals 14 residues. CDR1 SGDLS and CDR2 YYNGEE come from the germline V gene. The variable domain in full, completed from reference TRBV9 and TRBJ1-1, reads DSGVTQTPKHLITATGQRVTLRCSPRSGDLSVYWYQQSLDQGLQFLIQYYNGEERAKGNILERFSAQQFPDLHSELNLSSLELGDSALYFCASSVSGGSTEAFFGQGTRLTVV.

The rearrangement links TRBV27 to TRBJ2-7, with D maybe TRBD1 (7 bases). V was cut by 1 base and J by 7 bases, with 26 bases left in between. Per germline, CDR1 MNHEY and CDR2 SMNVEV (reference sequence). The CDR3 has 18 residues. The CDR3 nucleotides are TGTGCCAGCAGTTTATTTTCTCGAACTCAGGGCCCAGGGGGGGAGCAGTACTTC. Amino acids: CASSLFSRTQGPGGEQYF.

V is TRBV7-9 and J is TRBJ2-5; either TRBD1 or TRBD2 may supply D (5 bases each). The length of the CDR3 is 13 residues. Germline V lookup: CDR1 SEHNR, CDR2 FQNEAQ (reference sequence). V lost 7 bases to trimming and J lost 4 bases, with 13 bases between them. As DNA, the CDR3 is TGTGCCAGCACAGGGTGGAGGCGAGAGACCCAGTACTTC. Translation: CASTGWRRETQYF. Variable domain in full (rest from reference TRBV7-9 and TRBJ2-5): DTGVSQNPRHKITKRGQNVTFRCDPISEHNRLYWYRQTLGQGPEFLTYFQNEAQLEKSRLLSDRFSAERPKGSFSTLEIQRTEQGDSAMYLCASTGWRRETQYFGPGTRLLVL.

The chain has TRBV4-1 and TRBJ1-5; possible D gene TRBD1, 6 bases. Trimming took off 1 base at V and 4 bases at J, with 11 bases between the two ends. The CDR3 sequence is 15 residues long. Germline CDR1 and CDR2: MGHRA and YSYEKL. The CDR3 reads CASSQGPGENQPQHF. CDR3 sequence (DNA): TGCGCCAGCAGCCAAGGTCCAGGGGAAAATCAGCCCCAGCATTTT.

This clonotype was seen repeatedly, ten times or more. The chain combines TRBV12-5 with TRBJ1-5, with TRBD1 matching 8 bases. Germline V CDR1 and CDR2: LGHNT, FRNRAP. The CDR3 length is 18 residues. The trim removed 0 bases at V and 0 bases at J, leaving 7 bases unmatched. The CDR3: CASGLVTLDRGSNQPQHF. As DNA, the CDR3 is TGTGCTAGTGGTTTGGTTACCTTAGACAGGGGTAGCAATCAGCCCCAGCATTTT. Supplemented by reference TRBV12-5 and TRBJ1-5, the full variable domain reads DARVTQTPRHKVTEMGQEVTMRCQPILGHNTVFWYRQTMMQGLELLAYFRNRAPLDDSGMPKDRFSAEMPDATLATLKIQPSEPRDSAVYFCASGLVTLDRGSNQPQHFGDGTRLSIL.